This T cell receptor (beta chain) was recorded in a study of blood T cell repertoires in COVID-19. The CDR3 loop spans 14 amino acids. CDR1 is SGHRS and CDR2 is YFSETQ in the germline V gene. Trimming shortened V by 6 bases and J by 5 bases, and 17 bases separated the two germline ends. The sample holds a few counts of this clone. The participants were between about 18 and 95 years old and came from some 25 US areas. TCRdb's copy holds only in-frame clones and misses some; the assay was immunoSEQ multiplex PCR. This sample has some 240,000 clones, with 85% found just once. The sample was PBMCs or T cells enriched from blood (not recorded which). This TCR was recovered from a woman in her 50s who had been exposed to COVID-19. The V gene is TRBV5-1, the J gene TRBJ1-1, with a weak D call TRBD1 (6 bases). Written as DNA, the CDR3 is TGCGCCAGCACCCGAAATCAGGGGCTGACTGAAGCTTTCTTT. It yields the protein CASTRNQGLTEAFF.